These T cell receptor beta chains were read from a single sample in a study of technical replicates of blood from a few donors. TCRdb's table, derived via immunoSEQ multiplex PCR, lists solely in-frame clones and lacks some. The sample contains about 70,000 clones, roughly nine tenths of which appear only once. The source material was PBMCs. The receptor source for this set is a human donor in good health. Some clones in this sample may be carry-over from other donors' samples. Each CDR3 is given with its conserved first and last residue. Each record gives: CDR3 DNA, CDR3 protein, V gene, clone size, D gene, J gene. D genes are given only for firm matches. Not all rows give a size; the values are once, few, many and, for expanded clones, a class.

CDR3nt: TGTGCCAGCAGCTTTCTGCGTGAGCAGTTCTTC; CDR3aa: CASSFLREQFF; v_gene: TRBV7-9; abundance: .; d_gene: .; j_gene: TRBJ2-1
CDR3nt: TGTGCCAGCAGTTATAGCAATCAGCCCCAGCATTTT; CDR3aa: CASSYSNQPQHF; v_gene: TRBV7-9; abundance: .; d_gene: .; j_gene: TRBJ1-5
CDR3nt: TGTGCCAGCAGCTCTACGACAGGGGGGTTAGCCGGGGAGCTGTTTTTT; CDR3aa: CASSSTTGGLAGELFF; v_gene: TRBV7-3; abundance: .; d_gene: TRBD1; j_gene: TRBJ2-2
CDR3nt: TGTGCCAGCAGTTACTCGAGCAGGGGGCAGAGAAACACCATATATTTT; CDR3aa: CASSYSSRGQRNTIYF; v_gene: TRBV6-6; abundance: .; d_gene: TRBD1; j_gene: TRBJ1-3
CDR3nt: TGTGCCAGCAGCCCTTCCGCGGGCCCGATGGGGAATGAGCAGTTCTTC; CDR3aa: CASSPSAGPMGNEQFF; v_gene: TRBV7-6; abundance: .; d_gene: .; j_gene: TRBJ2-1
CDR3nt: TGCGCCAGCAGCCAAGATAGGGGGACAGCCTCCTACGAGCAGTACTTC; CDR3aa: CASSQDRGTASYEQYF; v_gene: TRBV4-3; abundance: .; d_gene: TRBD1; j_gene: TRBJ2-7
CDR3nt: TGTGCCAGCAGCGAGGTGGGCGCTCGAAGCTACACCTTC; CDR3aa: CASSEVGARSYTF; v_gene: TRBV9; abundance: .; d_gene: .; j_gene: TRBJ1-2
CDR3nt: TGCGCCAGCAGCCAGAATCGGCAGGCCAACACTGGAAACACCATATATTTT; CDR3aa: CASSQNRQANTGNTIYF; v_gene: TRBV4-3; abundance: .; d_gene: .; j_gene: TRBJ1-3
CDR3nt: TGTGCCAGCTCCACCGGAGGGGTCAGTCAGCCCCAGCATTTT; CDR3aa: CASSTGGVSQPQHF; v_gene: TRBV18; abundance: .; d_gene: .; j_gene: TRBJ1-5
CDR3nt: TGTGCCATCAGCAGGGATGTTACTAATGAAAAACTGTTTTTT; CDR3aa: CAISRDVTNEKLFF; v_gene: TRBV10-3; abundance: .; d_gene: .; j_gene: TRBJ1-4
CDR3nt: TGCAGCGCCAGACAGGACGAGAACACTGAAGCTTTCTTT; CDR3aa: CSARQDENTEAFF; v_gene: TRBV29-1; abundance: few; d_gene: .; j_gene: TRBJ1-1
CDR3nt: TGTGCCAGCAGCCCCCTCGGGGGGAACTATGGCTACACCTTC; CDR3aa: CASSPLGGNYGYTF; v_gene: TRBV7-8; abundance: .; d_gene: .; j_gene: TRBJ1-2
CDR3nt: TGTGCCAGCAGCTTGAACCCTAGCGGCTCCTACGAGCAGTACTTC; CDR3aa: CASSLNPSGSYEQYF; v_gene: TRBV7-3; abundance: .; d_gene: TRBD2; j_gene: TRBJ2-7
CDR3nt: TGTGCCAGCAGCTTAGATCGGACAGCCTACGAGCAGTACTTC; CDR3aa: CASSLDRTAYEQYF; v_gene: TRBV7-2; abundance: .; d_gene: .; j_gene: TRBJ2-7
CDR3nt: TGTGCCAGCAGCTTGGGGCCGAACACTGAAGCTTTCTTT; CDR3aa: CASSLGPNTEAFF; v_gene: TRBV5-4; abundance: .; d_gene: .; j_gene: TRBJ1-1
CDR3nt: TGTGCCAGCAGCGTTGGGACAGGGGGCCTTGGGAACATTCAGTACTTC; CDR3aa: CASSVGTGGLGNIQYF; v_gene: TRBV5-4; abundance: .; d_gene: TRBD1; j_gene: TRBJ2-4
CDR3nt: TGTGCCAGTAGTTTACCGGGACAGGGCGAAGAGACCCAGTACTTC; CDR3aa: CASSLPGQGEETQYF; v_gene: TRBV19; abundance: once; d_gene: TRBD1; j_gene: TRBJ2-5
CDR3nt: TGTGCCAGCAGCTTTGGGGTGGCGGGCCACGAGCAGTACTTC; CDR3aa: CASSFGVAGHEQYF; v_gene: TRBV11-2; abundance: .; d_gene: .; j_gene: TRBJ2-7
CDR3nt: TGTGCCAGTAGTACAGGACTAGCGGGAGTAGAGACCCAGTACTTC; CDR3aa: CASSTGLAGVETQYF; v_gene: TRBV19; abundance: .; d_gene: TRBD2; j_gene: TRBJ2-5
CDR3nt: TGCAGCGCCCCCCGGCGGGACCGATGCTACGAGCAGTACTTC; CDR3aa: CSAPRRDRCYEQYF; v_gene: TRBV29-1; abundance: .; d_gene: .; j_gene: TRBJ2-7
CDR3nt: TGTGCCAGCAGCATTGACAGGGGGAACACTGAAGCTTTCTTT; CDR3aa: CASSIDRGNTEAFF; v_gene: TRBV7-2; abundance: .; d_gene: TRBD1; j_gene: TRBJ1-1
CDR3nt: TGTGCCAGCAGCTTAGTTGGAGATCAGCCCCAGCATTTT; CDR3aa: CASSLVGDQPQHF; v_gene: TRBV11-2; abundance: .; d_gene: .; j_gene: TRBJ1-5
CDR3nt: TGTGCCAGCAGCTTAAGTTATCGAGCGGGAGCCTACAATGAGCAGTTCTTC; CDR3aa: CASSLSYRAGAYNEQFF; v_gene: TRBV7-6; abundance: .; d_gene: TRBD2; j_gene: TRBJ2-1
CDR3nt: TGTGCCATCGGACAGGGGTCAGGAGCTTTCTTT; CDR3aa: CAIGQGSGAFF; v_gene: TRBV10-3; abundance: .; d_gene: TRBD1; j_gene: TRBJ1-1
CDR3nt: TGCGCCAGCAGCTTGGTCCGGACAGGGGCTTACGAGCAGTACTTC; CDR3aa: CASSLVRTGAYEQYF; v_gene: TRBV5-1; abundance: .; d_gene: TRBD1; j_gene: TRBJ2-7
CDR3nt: TGTGCCAGCAGCTTAGATGAAGGGAGGAATGAGCAGTTCTTC; CDR3aa: CASSLDEGRNEQFF; v_gene: TRBV7-2; abundance: .; d_gene: .; j_gene: TRBJ2-1